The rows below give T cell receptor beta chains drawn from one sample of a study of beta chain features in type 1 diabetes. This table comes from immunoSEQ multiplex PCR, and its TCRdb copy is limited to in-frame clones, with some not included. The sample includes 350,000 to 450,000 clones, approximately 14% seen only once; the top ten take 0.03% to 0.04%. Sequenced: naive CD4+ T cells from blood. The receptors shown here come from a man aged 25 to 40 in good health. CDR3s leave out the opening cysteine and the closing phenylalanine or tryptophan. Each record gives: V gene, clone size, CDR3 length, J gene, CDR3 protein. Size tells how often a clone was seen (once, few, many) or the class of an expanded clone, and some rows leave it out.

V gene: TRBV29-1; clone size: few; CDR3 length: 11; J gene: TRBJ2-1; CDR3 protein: SVGTVSYNEQF
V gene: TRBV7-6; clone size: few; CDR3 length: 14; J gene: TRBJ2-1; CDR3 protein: ASSLGASGRVDEQF
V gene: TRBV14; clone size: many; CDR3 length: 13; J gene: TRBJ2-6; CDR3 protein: ASGGRGSGANVLT
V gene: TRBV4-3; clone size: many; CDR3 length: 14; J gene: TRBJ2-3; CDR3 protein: ASSQLGLAGTDTQY
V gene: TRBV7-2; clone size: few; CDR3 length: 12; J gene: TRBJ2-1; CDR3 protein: ASRPTLAGVEQF
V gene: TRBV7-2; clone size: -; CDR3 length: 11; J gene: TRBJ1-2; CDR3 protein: ASSPQAGRGYT
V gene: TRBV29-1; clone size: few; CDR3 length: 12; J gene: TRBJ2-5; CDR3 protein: SVCVGQAIETQY
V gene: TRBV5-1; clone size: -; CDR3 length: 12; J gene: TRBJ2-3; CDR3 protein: ASSRQGGADTQY
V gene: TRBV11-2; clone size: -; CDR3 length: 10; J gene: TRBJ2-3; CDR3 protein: ASSFVTDTQY
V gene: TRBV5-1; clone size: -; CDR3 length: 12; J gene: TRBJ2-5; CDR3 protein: ASSLSGAGETQY
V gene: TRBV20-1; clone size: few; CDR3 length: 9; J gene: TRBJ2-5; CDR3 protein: SARTPSTQY
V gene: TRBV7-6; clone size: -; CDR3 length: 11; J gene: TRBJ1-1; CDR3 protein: ASSLGRGAEAF
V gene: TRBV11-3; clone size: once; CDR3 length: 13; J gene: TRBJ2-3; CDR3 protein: ASSPWELARDMQY
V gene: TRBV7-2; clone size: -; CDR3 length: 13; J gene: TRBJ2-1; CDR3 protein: ASSLSGGTSNEQF
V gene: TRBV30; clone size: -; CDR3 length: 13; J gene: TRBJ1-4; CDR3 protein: AWKRLDRSNEKLF
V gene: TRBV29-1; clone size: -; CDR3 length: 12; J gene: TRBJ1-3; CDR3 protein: SVEDWDARNTIY
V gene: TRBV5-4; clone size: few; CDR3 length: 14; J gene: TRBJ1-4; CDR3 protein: ASSLGGSVTNEKLF
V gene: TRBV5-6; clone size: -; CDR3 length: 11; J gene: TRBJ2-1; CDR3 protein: ASNLIRVGEQF
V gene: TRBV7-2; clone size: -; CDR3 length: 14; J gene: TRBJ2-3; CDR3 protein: ASSLDLAGGRDTQY
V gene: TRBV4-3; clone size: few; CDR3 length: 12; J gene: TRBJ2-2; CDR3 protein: ASSQAAFTGELF
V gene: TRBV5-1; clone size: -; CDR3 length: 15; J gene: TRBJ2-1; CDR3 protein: ASSSVKTGGIIDEQF
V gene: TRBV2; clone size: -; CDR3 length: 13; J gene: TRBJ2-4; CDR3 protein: ASRGLGWEGNIQY